Below, 32 T cell receptor beta chains from the same sample are listed, as sequenced in a study of cytomegalovirus exposure and HLA in healthy donors. This PCR relied on a set of 60 Vbeta primers and 13 Jbeta primers. The assay was immunoSEQ multiplex PCR, and TCRdb's table has in-frame clones only and misses some. Seen in this sample are roughly 50,000 clones; the ten most common clones hold about 6%. The sequenced sample was PBMCs. These receptors were collected from a male donor in good health and CMV-seropositive.

The chain recombines TRBV2 with TRBJ1-2, with no clear D. The CDR3 is made up of 12 amino acids. Germline V gene data show CDR1 as SNHLY and CDR2 as FYNNEI. The V end was cut by 6 bases, the J end by 6 bases, with 11 bases between. The CDR3: CASRLTPNGYTF. Written as DNA, the CDR3 is TGTGCCAGCAGACTAACACCCAATGGCTACACCTTC. The full variable domain, its missing parts supplied by reference TRBV2 and TRBJ1-2, is EPEVTQTPSHQVTQMGQEVILRCVPISNHLYFYWYRQILGQKVEFLVSFYNNEISEKSEIFDDQFSVERPDGSNFTLKIRSTKLEDSAMYFCASRLTPNGYTFGSGTRLTVV.

The rearrangement links TRBV7-2 to TRBJ1-4, with a possible D match to TRBD1 (6 bases). CDR3 length: 15 residues. V was clipped by 5 bases and J by 6 bases, with 16 bases between them. Germline V gene data show CDR1 as SGHTA and CDR2 as FQGNSA. CDR3 sequence: CASSLQGRGYEKLFF. The DNA for the CDR3 is TGTGCCAGCAGCCTCCAGGGTAGGGGGTATGAAAAACTGTTTTTT.

The rearrangement joins TRBV29-1 to TRBJ2-7, with D unclear. Germline assignment: CDR1 SQVTM and CDR2 ANQGSEA. Between the trimmed V and J ends, which lost 3 bases and 1 base, there was a span of 7 bases. The CDR3 consists of 12 residues. CDR3 amino acids: CSVEGSSYEQYF. The CDR3 region has the DNA TGCAGCGTTGAGGGCAGTTCCTACGAGCAGTACTTC.

V and J are TRBV6-5 and TRBJ1-6, with TRBD1 as a possible D gene (5 bases). CDR1 and CDR2 (germline): MNHEY, SVGAGI. The CDR3 extends over 15 amino acids. The germline V and J ends were trimmed by 0 bases and 9 bases, with 12 bases remaining between them. CDR3: CASSYSGGGTSPLHF. In DNA, the CDR3 is TGTGCCAGCAGTTACTCGGGGGGAGGGACTTCACCCCTCCACTTT.

The chain uses TRBV18 and TRBJ1-6, with 7 nucleotides matching TRBD1. The V segment lost 0 bases and the J segment 8 bases; nucleotides outside the gene matches: 7. CDR1 is KGHSH, CDR2 LQKENI, per germline. The CDR3 has 16 residues. The CDR3: CASSPPRDRVHSPLHF. CDR3 in DNA: TGTGCCAGCTCACCACCGAGAGACAGGGTTCATTCACCCCTCCACTTT.

Regarding this clone: The sample contains more than one DNA sequence encoding this CDR3. The gene calls are TRBV7-2 and TRBJ2-2, with D perhaps matching TRBD1 (6 bases). The germline gives CDR1 SGHTA, CDR2 FQGNSA. V lost 4 bases and J 4 bases, leaving 10 bases between the germline ends. CDR3 length equals 14 residues. The CDR3 spells CASSSGQTTGELFF. The DNA of the CDR3 is TGTGCCAGCAGCTCTGGACAGACCACCGGGGAGCTGTTTTTT.

The chain recombines TRBV5-6 with TRBJ1-2, with a tentative D call TRBD1 (5 bases). This CDR3 spans 14 amino acids. V was shortened by 1 base and J by 2 bases, with 9 bases between the two germline ends. Germline V CDR1 and CDR2: SGHDT, YYEEEE. CDR3 bases: TGTGCCAGCAGCTTGACAGGACCGAACTATGGCTACACCTTC. This codes for CASSLTGPNYGYTF.

The chain links TRBV6-4 to TRBJ2-2, with a tentative D call TRBD1 (5 bases). Deletions cut 0 bases from V and 5 bases from J, with 13 bases between. The CDR3 is made up of 16 amino acids. The V gene's germline CDR1 is MRHNA and CDR2 SNTAGT. The CDR3 reads CASSDSYGARTGELFF. CDR3 nucleotide sequence: TGTGCCAGCAGTGACTCGTATGGGGCTCGTACCGGGGAGCTGTTTTTT.

The CDR3 DNA is TGTGCCAGCAGCGCCTCAGGTAGCACTGAAGCTTTCTTT. This codes for CASSASGSTEAFF. The chain has TRBV9 and TRBJ1-1; D gene unclear. The V end lost 3 bases, the J end lost 4 bases, and 10 bases lay between the germline ends. The V gene's germline CDR1 is SGDLS and CDR2 YYNGEE. This CDR3 has 13 amino acids.

This sequence joins TRBV27 and TRBJ2-7; D perhaps matches TRBD1 (5 bases). Germline V gives CDR1 MNHEY, CDR2 SMNVEV (reference sequence). The CDR3 loop spans 14 amino acids. V was trimmed by 5 bases and J by 3 bases, leaving 14 bases between them. CDR3 bases: TGTGCCAGCAGTAAAACAGGAACCTACTACGAGCAGTACTTC. This codes for CASSKTGTYYEQYF.

The rearrangement joins TRBV6-4 to TRBJ1-4; TRBD1 aligns across 7 bases. The germline CDR1 and CDR2 sequences are MRHNA and SNTAGT. V was pared by 0 bases and J by 2 bases, with 6 bases of the junction left unmatched. The CDR3 is 17 residues long. The CDR3 coding sequence is TGTGCCAGCAGTGACTCTCCCCAGGGGGGCACTAATGAAAAACTGTTTTTT. Amino acid sequence: CASSDSPQGGTNEKLFF.

The CDR3 DNA reads TGTGCCAGCAATGCCGGGACAGGGGGGGTTAATGAGCAGTTCTTC. Its protein is CASNAGTGGVNEQFF. The chain links TRBV27 to TRBJ2-1; TRBD1 aligns across 11 bases. Trimming took 7 bases from V and 7 from J; bases not matched to a gene: 9. The CDR3 contains 15 residues. Germline CDR1 is MNHEY and CDR2 is SMNVEV (reference sequence).

The chain joins TRBV6-4 to TRBJ2-1, with D unresolved. This CDR3 spans 13 amino acids. In germline, CDR1 is MRHNA, CDR2 SNTAGT. V lost 8 bases and J lost 0, with 8 bases in between. Here the CDR3 DNA reads TGTGCCAGCTATATCCGCTCCTACAATGAGCAGTTCTTC. Translating gives CASYIRSYNEQFF.

The rearrangement links TRBV18 to TRBJ1-3, with D tentatively TRBD1 (6 bases). CDR3 length equals 15 residues. V was cut by 6 bases and J by 4 bases, with 16 bases left in between. Germline CDR1 is KGHSH and CDR2 is LQKENI. The CDR3 DNA reads TGTGCCAGCTCCCACACGGACAGCCCCGGAAACACCATATATTTT. This codes for CASSHTDSPGNTIYF.

J is TRBJ1-3 and V is TRBV19; 7 bases are a match to TRBD1. Per germline, CDR1 LNHDA and CDR2 SQIVND (reference sequence). There are 15 residues in the CDR3. The J segment lost 2 bases and the V segment lost 7 bases, leaving 8 bases of the junction unmatched. The CDR3 region has the DNA TGTGCCAGTACCTTAGACAGGGAACCTGGAAACACCATATATTTT. This gives the protein CASTLDREPGNTIYF.

CDR3 sequence: CASSPQMGRGSYNEQFF. CDR3 DNA sequence: TGTGCCAGTAGTCCTCAGATGGGCAGGGGGTCCTACAATGAGCAGTTCTTC. The genes are TRBV19 and TRBJ2-1; 7 nucleotides match TRBD1. Germline CDR1 is LNHDA and CDR2 is SQIVND (reference sequence). This CDR3 region has 17 residues. Trimming removed 5 bases from V and 1 base from J; junction bases left unmatched: 11. Full variable domain (missing parts from reference TRBV19 and TRBJ2-1): DGGITQSPKYLFRKEGQNVTLSCEQNLNHDAMYWYRQDPGQGLRLIYYSQIVNDFQKGDIAEGYSVSREKKESFPLTVTSAQKNPTAFYLCASSPQMGRGSYNEQFFGPGTRLTVL.

The J gene is TRBJ1-2, the V gene TRBV11-2, with 7 bases matching TRBD1. This CDR3 region has 15 residues. CDR1 is SGHAT and CDR2 is FQNNGV in the germline V gene. The ends lost 5 bases at V and 2 bases at J; junction bases unmatched: 8. The DNA of the CDR3 is TGTGCCAGCAGCCCTGGGGACAGAGAGAACTATGGCTACACCTTC. This translates into CASSPGDRENYGYTF.

The rearrangement links TRBV4-2 to TRBJ2-3, with a possible D match to TRBD2 (5 bases). The V end was cut by 0 bases, the J end by 0 bases, with 13 bases between. The CDR3 totals 17 residues. Germline V lookup: CDR1 LGHNA, CDR2 YNFKEQ. CDR3 loop: CASSQDLLGVSTDTQYF. CDR3 coding DNA: TGTGCCAGCAGCCAAGACTTGCTCGGGGTTAGCACAGATACGCAGTATTTT.

The V and J genes are TRBV28 and TRBJ1-2; D might be TRBD1 (6 bases). V lost 7 bases and J lost 7, with 16 bases in between. This CDR3 is 13 amino acids long. Germline CDR1 and CDR2: MDHEN and SYDVKM. DNA for the CDR3: TGTGCCAGCAACGAGGGACACGTTGGTGGCTACACCTTC. This translates into CASNEGHVGGYTF.

In DNA form, the CDR3 reads TGCAGCGTTGACCCTTCATCTAGCGGGGGCTACAATGAGCAGTTCTTC. This sequence encodes CSVDPSSSGGYNEQFF. The chain joins TRBV29-1 to TRBJ2-1; 10 bases align to TRBD2. The CDR3 loop spans 16 amino acids. CDR1 is SQVTM, CDR2 ANQGSEA, per germline. V lost 3 bases to trimming and J lost 3 bases; unmatched junction nucleotides: 8.

In the case of this clone: Other DNA sequences in this specimen translate into the identical CDR3. The gene calls are TRBV5-1 and TRBJ1-3, with 8 nucleotides matching TRBD1. The V gene end was trimmed by 5 bases and the J gene end by 0 bases; junction bases not matched to a gene: 7. Germline CDR1 and CDR2: SGHRS and YFSETQ. The CDR3 loop spans 16 amino acids. CDR3 residues: CASSSRQGSSGNTIYF. CDR3 in DNA: TGCGCCAGCAGTAGTCGACAGGGGAGCTCTGGAAACACCATATATTTT. Full variable domain (rest looked up from reference TRBV5-1 and TRBJ1-3): KAGVTQTPRYLIKTRGQQVTLSCSPISGHRSVSWYQQTPGQGLQFLFEYFSETQRNKGNFPGRFSGRQFSNSRSEMNVSTLELGDSALYLCASSSRQGSSGNTIYFGEGSWLTVV.

V gene TRBV5-6 combines with J gene TRBJ1-5; D might be TRBD1 (5 bases). In germline, CDR1 is SGHDT, CDR2 YYEEEE. The ends were cut back, 0 bases at V and 4 bases at J, with 5 bases in the middle. There are 13 residues in the CDR3. The CDR3 sequence: CASSLGQNQPQHF. The CDR3 DNA sequence: TGTGCCAGCAGCTTGGGACAGAATCAGCCCCAGCATTTT. The full variable domain, completed using reference TRBV5-6 and TRBJ1-5, is DAGVTQSPTHLIKTRGQQVTLRCSPKSGHDTVSWYQQALGQGPQFIFQYYEEEERQRGNFPDRFSGHQFPNYSSELNVNALLLGDSALYLCASSLGQNQPQHFGDGTRLSIL.

Points on this clone: Other DNA sequences in this specimen translate into the identical CDR3. V is TRBV19 and J is TRBJ2-7; 9 bases agree with TRBD1. V was pared by 7 bases and J by 3 bases, with 13 bases of the junction left unmatched. This CDR3 comprises 16 residues. Germline CDR1 is LNHDA and CDR2 is SQIVND (reference sequence). CDR3 in amino acids: CASNPRPGTGNYEQYF. The CDR3 DNA follows: TGTGCCAGTAATCCGCGCCCCGGGACAGGGAACTACGAGCAGTACTTC.

The genes are TRBV19 and TRBJ2-3, with TRBD1 as a possible D gene (6 bases). The CDR3 contains 15 residues. Germline-derived CDR1 and CDR2 are LNHDA and SQIVND (reference sequence). The V end was cut by 3 bases, the J end by 6 bases, with 16 bases between. CDR3 sequence: CASSMTASTGDTQYF. Written as DNA, the CDR3 is TGTGCCAGTAGTATGACAGCGAGCACAGGGGATACGCAGTATTTT. The full variable domain, its missing parts supplied by reference TRBV19 and TRBJ2-3, is DGGITQSPKYLFRKEGQNVTLSCEQNLNHDAMYWYRQDPGQGLRLIYYSQIVNDFQKGDIAEGYSVSREKKESFPLTVTSAQKNPTAFYLCASSMTASTGDTQYFGPGTRLTVL.

The V and J genes are TRBV5-1 and TRBJ2-1; 7 bases match TRBD1. V lost 3 bases and J lost 16; bases outside the gene matches: 10. Germline CDR1 is SGHRS and CDR2 is YFSETQ. The CDR3 has 12 residues. Here the CDR3 reads CASSWDDRVVFF. CDR3 sequence (DNA): TGCGCCAGCAGCTGGGACGACAGGGTGGTTTTCTTC.

The rearrangement joins TRBV6-1 to TRBJ2-7; weak D call: TRBD1 (6 bases). Germline V gene sequence: CDR1 MNHNS, CDR2 SASEGT. The CDR3 consists of 13 residues. Between the trimmed V and J ends, which lost 8 bases and 2 bases, there was a span of 13 bases. The CDR3 here is CASSPDRTYEQYF. In DNA form, the CDR3 reads TGTGCCAGCTCCCCGGACAGAACCTACGAGCAGTACTTC.

The rearrangement uses TRBV11-1 and TRBJ2-1; TRBD2 is a possible D gene (6 bases). Germline V CDR1 and CDR2: SGHAT, FQDESV (reference sequence). CDR3 length equals 13 residues. Between the trimmed V and J ends, which lost 7 bases and 4 bases, there was a span of 11 bases. Here the CDR3 reads CASMRGAYNEQFF. The CDR3 DNA is TGTGCCAGCATGCGCGGGGCTTACAATGAGCAGTTCTTC.

This chain links TRBV2 with TRBJ2-7; TRBD1 aligns across 8 bases. V dropped 1 base and J dropped 3; count of bases not matched to a gene: 11. CDR3 length: 17 residues. CDR1 is SNHLY, CDR2 FYNNEI, per germline. The CDR3: CASSEGDPGTGFYEQYF. The CDR3, as DNA: TGTGCCAGCAGTGAAGGGGACCCCGGGACAGGCTTCTACGAGCAGTACTTC.

This chain links TRBV7-2 with TRBJ1-1; 8 nucleotides agree with TRBD1. The V and J ends lost 1 base and 0 bases, in that order; junction bases with no gene match: 7. Germline CDR1 is SGHTA and CDR2 is FQGNSA. There are 17 residues in the CDR3. The CDR3 DNA follows: TGTGCCAGCAGCTTAGGCTCCCAGGGGGCCTTGAACACTGAAGCTTTCTTT. This translates into CASSLGSQGALNTEAFF.

In DNA, the CDR3 is TGTGCCAGCAGCGGGACAGGGAGATACTCCACCTCTGGAAACACCATATATTTT. As protein: CASSGTGRYSTSGNTIYF. The V and J genes are TRBV5-6 and TRBJ1-3, with 9 nucleotides matching TRBD1. The trim removed 4 bases at V and 0 bases at J, leaving 11 bases unmatched. The CDR3 loop spans 18 amino acids. Per germline, CDR1 SGHDT and CDR2 YYEEEE.

In the case of this clone: Additional DNA sequences in this sample encode the identical CDR3. The chain combines TRBV18 with TRBJ1-2; no definite D call. Germline V lookup: CDR1 KGHSH, CDR2 LQKENI. Trimming left V 3 bases short and J 6 bases short, with 11 bases between. The CDR3 covers 13 residues. Written as DNA, the CDR3 is TGTGCCAGCTCACCCCGTAGAGAGGATGGCTACACCTTC. This gives the protein CASSPRREDGYTF.

The rearrangement uses TRBV9 and TRBJ1-2; perhaps TRBD1 as D (6 bases). This CDR3 has 15 amino acids. Trimming cost V 0 bases and J 2 bases, with 11 bases left between them. The V gene's germline CDR1 is SGDLS and CDR2 YYNGEE. CDR3 residues: CASSVDPDRNYGYTF. DNA for the CDR3: TGTGCCAGCAGCGTAGATCCTGACAGGAACTATGGCTACACCTTC.